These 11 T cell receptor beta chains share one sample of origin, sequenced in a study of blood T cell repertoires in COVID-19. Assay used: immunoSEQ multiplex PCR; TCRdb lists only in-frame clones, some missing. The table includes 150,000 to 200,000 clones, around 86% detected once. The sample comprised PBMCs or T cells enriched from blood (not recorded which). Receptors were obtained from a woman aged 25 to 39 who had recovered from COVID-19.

CDR3 protein: CSASGLGGEQFF. As DNA, the CDR3 is TGCAGTGCTAGTGGGCTAGGAGGTGAGCAGTTCTTC. V is TRBV20-1 and J is TRBJ2-1, with D possibly TRBD2 on 5 matching bases. The V end was cut by 3 bases, the J end by 9 bases, with 12 bases between. Germline V lookup: CDR1 DFQATT, CDR2 SNEGSKA (reference sequence). CDR3 size: 12 residues.

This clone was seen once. CDR3 region: CASSQGLGLREMHYEQYF. In DNA, the CDR3 is TGTGCCAGCAGCCAAGGTTTAGGGTTGCGGGAGATGCACTACGAGCAGTACTTC. The gene calls are TRBV3-1 (or the pseudogene TRBV3-2) and TRBJ2-7; TRBD2 matches 7 bases. The CDR3 runs 18 residues. Germline CDR1 is LGHDT and CDR2 is YNNKEL (reference sequence). Trimming cost V 1 base and J 3 bases; bases outside gene matches: 15.

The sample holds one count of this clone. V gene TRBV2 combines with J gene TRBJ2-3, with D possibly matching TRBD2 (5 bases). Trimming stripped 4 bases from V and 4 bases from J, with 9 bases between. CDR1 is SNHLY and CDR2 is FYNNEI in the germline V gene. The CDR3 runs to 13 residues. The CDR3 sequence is CASSGEFADTQYF. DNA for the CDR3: TGTGCCAGCAGTGGGGAGTTCGCAGATACGCAGTATTTT.

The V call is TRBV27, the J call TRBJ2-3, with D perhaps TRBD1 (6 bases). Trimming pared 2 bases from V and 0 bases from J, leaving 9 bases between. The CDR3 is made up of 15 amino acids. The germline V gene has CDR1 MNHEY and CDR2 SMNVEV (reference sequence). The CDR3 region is CASSLIQGSTDTQYF. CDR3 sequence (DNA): TGTGCCAGCAGTTTAATACAGGGAAGCACAGATACGCAGTATTTT.

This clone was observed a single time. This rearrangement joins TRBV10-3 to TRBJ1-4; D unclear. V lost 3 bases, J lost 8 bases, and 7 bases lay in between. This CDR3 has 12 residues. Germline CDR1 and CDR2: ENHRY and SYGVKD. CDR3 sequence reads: CAISELREKLFF. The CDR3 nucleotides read TGTGCCATCAGTGAACTGCGAGAAAAACTGTTTTTT.

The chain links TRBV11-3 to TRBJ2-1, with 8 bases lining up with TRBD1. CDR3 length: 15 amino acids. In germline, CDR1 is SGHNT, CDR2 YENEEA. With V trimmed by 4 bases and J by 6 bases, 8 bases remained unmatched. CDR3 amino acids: CASSSPGQDSNEQFF. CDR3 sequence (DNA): TGTGCCAGCAGCTCTCCGGGACAGGACTCCAATGAGCAGTTCTTC.

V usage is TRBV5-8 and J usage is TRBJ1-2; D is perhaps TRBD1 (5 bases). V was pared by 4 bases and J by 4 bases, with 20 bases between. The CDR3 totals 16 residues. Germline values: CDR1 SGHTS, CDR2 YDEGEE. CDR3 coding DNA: TGTGCCAGCAGCCCGTACGGGTCGGGGGGATTCTATGGCTACACCTTC. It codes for CASSPYGSGGFYGYTF.

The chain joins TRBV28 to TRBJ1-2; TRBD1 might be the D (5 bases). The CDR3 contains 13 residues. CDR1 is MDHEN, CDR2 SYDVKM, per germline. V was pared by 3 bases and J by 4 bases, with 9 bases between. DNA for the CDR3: TGTGCCAGCAGTTTCAGTAGGGGCTATGGCTACACCTTC. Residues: CASSFSRGYGYTF.

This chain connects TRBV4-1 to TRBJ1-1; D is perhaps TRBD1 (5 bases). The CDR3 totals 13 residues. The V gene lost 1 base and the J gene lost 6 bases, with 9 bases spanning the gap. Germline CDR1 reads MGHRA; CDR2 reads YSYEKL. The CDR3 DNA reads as TGCGCCAGCAGCCAAGGACAGTTTCCTGAAGCTTTCTTT. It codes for CASSQGQFPEAFF.

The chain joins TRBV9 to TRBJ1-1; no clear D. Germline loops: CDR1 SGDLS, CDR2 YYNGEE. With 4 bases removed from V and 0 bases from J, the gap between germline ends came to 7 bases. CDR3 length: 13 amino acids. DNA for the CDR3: TGTGCCAGCAGCCCAGATTTGAACACTGAAGCTTTCTTT. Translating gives CASSPDLNTEAFF.

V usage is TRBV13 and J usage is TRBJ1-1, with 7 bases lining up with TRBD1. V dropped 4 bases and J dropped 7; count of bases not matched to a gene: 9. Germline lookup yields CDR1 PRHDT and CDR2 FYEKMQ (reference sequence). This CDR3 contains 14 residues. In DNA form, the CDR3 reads TGTGCCAGCAGCTCGGGACAGTGGAGGAGTGAAGCTTTCTTT. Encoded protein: CASSSGQWRSEAFF. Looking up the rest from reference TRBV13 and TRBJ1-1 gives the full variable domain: AAGVIQSPRHLIKEKRETATLKCYPIPRHDTVYWYQQGPGQDPQFLISFYEKMQSDKGSIPDRFSAQQFSDYHSELNMSSLELGDSALYFCASSSGQWRSEAFFGQGTRLTVV.